A selection of T cell receptor beta chains follows, all from one sample in a study of shared T cell receptors in the human thymus. The data were produced by immunoSEQ multiplex PCR, yet TCRdb's version contains in-frame clones alone and is incomplete. Seen here are 650,000 to 950,000 clones, 80% to 90% observed once, and the top ten hold 0.008% to 0.011%. This same sample was also part of a study on human thymus T cells.

The sequencing sample was made of thymocytes. The receptors here all came from a girl younger than two with a congenital heart defect. The CDR3 runs from the conserved cysteine through the conserved F or W. D genes are given only for firm matches. Expanded clones get a size class; other rows say once, few or many, or leave the size out.

>NA|14|TRBJ1-1|NA|TRBV6-5
TGTGCCAGCAGTTACTCTGCGGGGGACACTGAAGCTTTCTTT
CASSYSAGDTEAFF
>TRBD1|17|TRBJ2-7|NA|TRBV10-3
TGTGCCATCAGTGATGTTTTATCGAGACAGGGTCCCTACGAGCAGTACTTC
CAISDVLSRQGPYEQYF
>NA|17|TRBJ1-4|once|TRBV2
TGTGCCAGCAGGCCCAGTCCGGGGGGCGCAACTAATGAAAAACTGTTTTTT
CASRPSPGGATNEKLFF
>TRBD1|14|TRBJ1-2|NA|TRBV15
TGTGCCACCAACCCTATACAGGGGGCGGGGGGCTACACCTTC
CATNPIQGAGGYTF
>NA|15|TRBJ1-1|once|TRBV7-8
TGTGCCAGCAGCGCCAGCAAGACTAAGAACACTGAAGCTTTCTTT
CASSASKTKNTEAFF
>NA|15|TRBJ1-1|once|TRBV7-6
TGTGCCAGCAGCCTCTTCACAGATTTGAACACTGAAGCTTTCTTT
CASSLFTDLNTEAFF
>TRBD2|16|TRBJ2-3|NA|TRBV4-1
TGCGCCAGCAGCCAAGTCCGACTAGCGGGGGTGGATACGCAGTATTTT
CASSQVRLAGVDTQYF
>NA|13|TRBJ1-3|NA|TRBV15
TGTGCCACCTCTTCCCCCCTTGGAAACACCATATATTTT
CATSSPLGNTIYF
>NA|12|TRBJ2-2|NA|TRBV5-1
TGCGCCAGCAGGGGCAACACCGGGGAGCTGTTTTTT
CASRGNTGELFF
>TRBD1|16|TRBJ1-1|NA|TRBV5-1
TGCGCCAGCAGCTTGGCCGTAACAGGGGTAAAAACTGAAGCTTTCTTT
CASSLAVTGVKTEAFF
>NA|14|TRBJ1-2|NA|TRBV5-5
TGTGCCAGCAGCTTGGTCGCCCGAGACTATGGCTACACCTTC
CASSLVARDYGYTF
>NA|16|TRBJ1-1|NA|TRBV5-6
TGTGCCAGCAGCTCCCTCCTGGGGGGGGCCTACACTGAAGCTTTCTTT
CASSSLLGGAYTEAFF
>NA|16|TRBJ2-5|NA|TRBV4-1
TGCGCCAGCAGCCAAGCATCTGGCAGGGAAAGGGAGACCCAGTACTTC
CASSQASGRERETQYF
>TRBD1|15|TRBJ2-7|NA|TRBV5-1
TGCGCCAGCAGCTTTCCCTCGGACAGGGGGTACGAGCAGTACTTC
CASSFPSDRGYEQYF
>TRBD1|15|TRBJ2-7|NA|TRBV15
TGTGCCACCAGCAAAAACAGGGGGCGCCCCTACGAGCAGTACTTC
CATSKNRGRPYEQYF
>TRBD1|17|TRBJ2-7|NA|TRBV4-1
TGCGCCAGCAGCCAAGATTCCGGAGGGACAGGGGACTACGAGCAGTACTTC
CASSQDSGGTGDYEQYF
>TRBD2|16|TRBJ2-3|NA|TRBV4-1
TGCGCCAGCAGCCGTAGCGGGGGGACCCCCACAGATACGCAGTATTTT
CASSRSGGTPTDTQYF
>NA|15|TRBJ1-2|NA|TRBV10-3
TGTGCCATCAGTGAGTCGGACAGCAGATTCTATGGCTACACCTTC
CAISESDSRFYGYTF
>TRBD1|15|TRBJ1-2|NA|TRBV7-9
TGTGCCAGCAGCGCAGACTCAGGGGGCGCCCAGGGCTACACCTTC
CASSADSGGAQGYTF
>TRBD1|16|TRBJ1-6|few|TRBV19
TGTGCCAGTAGCCCCCCCGGGACAGCCTATAATTCACCCCTCCACTTT
CASSPPGTAYNSPLHF
>TRBD1|13|TRBJ1-2|NA|TRBV19
TGTGCCAGTATGAACAGGGGGGACTATGGCTACACCTTC
CASMNRGDYGYTF
>TRBD1|17|TRBJ1-5|NA|TRBV15
TGTGCCACCAGCAGAGAACTGGGACAGGCGACCCATCAGCCCCAGCATTTT
CATSRELGQATHQPQHF
>NA|16|TRBJ2-7|NA|TRBV9
TGTGCCAGCAGCTCAGAGGGTCGGAGAAATACTTACGAGCAGTACTTC
CASSSEGRRNTYEQYF
>TRBD2|18|TRBJ2-1|once|TRBV4-1
TGCGCCAGCAGCCAAGATTATTACCGGACTAGCGGGGAAAATGAGCAGTTCTTC
CASSQDYYRTSGENEQFF
>TRBD1|15|TRBJ1-6|NA|TRBV9
TGTGCCAGCAGCGGGACAGGGGTCGGTAATTCCCCCCTCCACTTT
CASSGTGVGNSPLHF
>NA|17|TRBJ2-1|NA|TRBV5-1
TGCGCCAGCAGCTGGGGGGGGGCGGAGCGGGGATCGAATGAGCAGTTCTTC
CASSWGGAERGSNEQFF
>TRBD1|15|TRBJ1-6|few|TRBV7-4
TGTGCCAGCAGCTTAGATAGGGACAGGGGTTTCCCCCTCCACTTT
CASSLDRDRGFPLHF